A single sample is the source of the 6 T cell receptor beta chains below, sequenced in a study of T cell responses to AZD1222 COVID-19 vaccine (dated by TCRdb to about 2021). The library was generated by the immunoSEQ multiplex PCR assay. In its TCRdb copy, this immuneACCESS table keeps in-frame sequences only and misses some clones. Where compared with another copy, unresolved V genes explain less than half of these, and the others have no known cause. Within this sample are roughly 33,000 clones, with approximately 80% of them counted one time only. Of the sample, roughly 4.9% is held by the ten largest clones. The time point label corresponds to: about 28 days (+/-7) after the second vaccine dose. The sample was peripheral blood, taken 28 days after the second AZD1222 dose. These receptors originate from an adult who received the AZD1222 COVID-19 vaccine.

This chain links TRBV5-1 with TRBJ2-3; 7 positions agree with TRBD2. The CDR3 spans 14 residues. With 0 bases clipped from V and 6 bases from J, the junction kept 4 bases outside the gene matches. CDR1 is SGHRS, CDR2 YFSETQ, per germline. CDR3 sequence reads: CASSLGTSTDTQYF. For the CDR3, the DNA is TGCGCCAGCAGCTTGGGGACTAGTACGGATACGCAGTATTTT.

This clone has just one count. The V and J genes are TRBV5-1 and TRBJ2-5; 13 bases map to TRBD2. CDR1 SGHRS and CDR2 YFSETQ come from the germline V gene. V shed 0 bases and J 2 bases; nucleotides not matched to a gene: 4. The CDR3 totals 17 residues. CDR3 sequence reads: CASSLGLAGGGQETQYF. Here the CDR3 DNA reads TGCGCCAGCAGCTTGGGACTAGCGGGAGGTGGTCAAGAGACCCAGTACTTC.

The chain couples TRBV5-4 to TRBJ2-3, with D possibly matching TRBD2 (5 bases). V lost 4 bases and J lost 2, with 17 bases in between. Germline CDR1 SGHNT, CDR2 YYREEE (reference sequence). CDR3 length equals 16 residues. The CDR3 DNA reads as TGTGCCAGCAGCCTAGCCTTGCGCTCCACCACAGATACGCAGTATTTT. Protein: CASSLALRSTTDTQYF.

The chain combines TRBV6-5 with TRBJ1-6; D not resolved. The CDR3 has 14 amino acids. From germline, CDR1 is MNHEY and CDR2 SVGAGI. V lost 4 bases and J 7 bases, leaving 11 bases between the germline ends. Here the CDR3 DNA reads TGTGCCAGCAGTTCGATGGCCCAAAATTCACCCCTCCACTTT. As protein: CASSSMAQNSPLHF.

The chain's CDR3 is CASSSGLAGGKTYEQYF. CDR3 nucleotides: TGTGCCAGCTCATCGGGACTAGCGGGGGGAAAGACCTACGAGCAGTACTTC. The chain couples TRBV18 to TRBJ2-7, with 15 bases aligning to TRBD2. The CDR3 contains 17 residues. Germline trimming cut 5 bases from V and 2 bases from J; bases unmatched to any gene: 7. Germline CDR1 KGHSH, CDR2 LQKENI.

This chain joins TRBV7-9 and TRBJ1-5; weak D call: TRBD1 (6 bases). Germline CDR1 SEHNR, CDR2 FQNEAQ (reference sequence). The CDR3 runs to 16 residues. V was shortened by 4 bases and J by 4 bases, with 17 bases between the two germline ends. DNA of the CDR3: TGTGCCAGCAGCTCAGCGGACAGCATGCATAATCAGCCCCAGCATTTT. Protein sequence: CASSSADSMHNQPQHF.